This T cell receptor (beta chain) was identified during a study of T cells in Graves' hyperthyroidism and ophthalmopathy (dated by TCRdb to about 2019). Background for the entire study: Peripheral blood was sampled at the time of initial diagnosis, prior to any treatment. The study also compared thyroid tissue and blood T-cell repertoires from a handful of Graves' hyperthyroidism patients. Once sampling was done, hyperthyroidism patients were given methimazole at a starting dose of 30 mg daily, whereas ophthalmopathy patients were given high-dose intravenous methylprednisolone. Whether ophthalmopathy could be predicted prospectively was tested in an independent validation cohort made up of some 20 hyperthyroidism patients plus 17 patients who later progressed to ophthalmopathy. The paper describes TCR Vbeta CDR3 sequencing of 135 peripheral blood samples, made up of 43 ophthalmopathy patients, approximately 76 hyperthyroidism patients and approximately 17 progressor patients. TCR V-J signatures able to tell the groups apart were searched for in a discovery cohort of some 97 patients, of whom 40 to 45 had Graves' ophthalmopathy and around 58 had stable Graves' hyperthyroidism. The approximately 98 discovery patients were randomly divided into training and test sets at a 7:3 ratio. What the work shows at the level of the full study, not this receptor alone: Sample size was not statistically predetermined, and investigators were not blinded to group allocation. Blood samples also contained most of the expanded thyroid clonotypes (frequency above 0.001), which suggests that blood repertoires may reflect thyroid immune responses. In cross-validation, a model built on a 13 V-J signature told ophthalmopathy apart from stable hyperthyroidism with about 90% sensitivity and 81% to 82% specificity, and in testing the same model reached 80%/75%. In validation, progression to ophthalmopathy was predicted by the model with almost 71% sensitivity and roughly 72% specificity, a median of 6.5 months before onset.

Trimming takes 4 bases off V and 10 bases off J; junction bases not matched to a gene: 7. Its CDR3 holds 15 amino acids, cysteine through phenylalanine. The read is trimmed to its CDR3 DNA, 45 bases read in frame from base 1. The germline V gene encodes CDR1 LGHNA and CDR2 YSLEER. Stable Graves' hyperthyroidism was defined as the absence of progression to ophthalmopathy over 18 months of follow-up. Hyperthyroidism patients were newly diagnosed, with disease duration under 2 months, and aged 18 to 65 years. Exclusion was applied to patients with uncontrolled infections, other autoimmune diseases, pregnancy or lactation. Diagnoses relied on clinical symptoms, serum thyroxine and TRAb, thyroid ultrasound and orbital computed tomography. Ficoll-Paque density gradient centrifugation was used to isolate PBMCs from 8.5 to 10 ml of fresh peripheral blood. Total RNA was extracted using Trizol reagent, and RNA quality was assessed on an Agilent 2100 Bioanalyzer.

This clonotype turned up a few times. No cognate antigen has been identified for it. The input lacks base qualities; no much larger clone sits a single base away. TCR beta CDR3 regions were amplified from RNA transcripts. For the first round of RT-PCR on the TCR CDR3, the HTBI primer set was used together with the Qiagen OneStep RT-PCR kit. Libraries were constructed in a second round of multiplex PCR, after which size selection and purification were performed. Sequencing of the libraries was done on an Illumina HiSeq2000 using paired-end 100 bp reads. Processing in the source paper ran as follows. SOAPnuke was used to process the raw data, with reads discarded if the reads contained adapters or uncalled bases, had a mean Phred below 15, or lacked an exact constant-primer or identifier match. High-quality paired reads were merged with COPE v1.2.5, and unique nucleotide sequences were defined as clonotypes. Clonotypes were aligned to IMGT TRBV, TRBD and TRBJ reference segments using MiTCR v1.1. The analysis was restricted to V-J combinations with a frequency above 0.0001, which together covered 99% to 99.2% of the repertoires. A TCS score was defined as the ratio of F50 (clonal expansion) to E x V (chaos), with BLOSUM62-based TCRdist applied between CDR3 peptides within each V-J. Welch's t-statistics and random forest reduced approximately 520 V-J features to 13, which were used in a naive Bayes classifier (R e1071). The public reads were reprocessed in TCRdb via fastp at Q25 and MiXCR, keeping in-frame beta chains. Duplicate CDR3 protein sequences are folded into a single record with the most common DNA and genes. What appears here as the V and J calls and clone size reflects TCRdb's work, not the paper's. This sample comprises about 420,000 distinct CDR3 sequences, roughly 13% of them detected only once. Approximately 5.3% of the sample comes from the top ten.

The sequenced sample was blood. This sequence originates from a woman between 18 and 30 years old with Graves' hyperthyroidism. The V and J segments used are TRBV4-3 and TRBJ2-1; TRBD2 matches 13 bases in the middle. The CDR3 amino acid sequence is: CASSRTSGSGREQFF. The DNA sequence follows: TGCGCCAGCAGCCGGACTAGCGGGAGTGGTCGGGAGCAGTTCTTC.